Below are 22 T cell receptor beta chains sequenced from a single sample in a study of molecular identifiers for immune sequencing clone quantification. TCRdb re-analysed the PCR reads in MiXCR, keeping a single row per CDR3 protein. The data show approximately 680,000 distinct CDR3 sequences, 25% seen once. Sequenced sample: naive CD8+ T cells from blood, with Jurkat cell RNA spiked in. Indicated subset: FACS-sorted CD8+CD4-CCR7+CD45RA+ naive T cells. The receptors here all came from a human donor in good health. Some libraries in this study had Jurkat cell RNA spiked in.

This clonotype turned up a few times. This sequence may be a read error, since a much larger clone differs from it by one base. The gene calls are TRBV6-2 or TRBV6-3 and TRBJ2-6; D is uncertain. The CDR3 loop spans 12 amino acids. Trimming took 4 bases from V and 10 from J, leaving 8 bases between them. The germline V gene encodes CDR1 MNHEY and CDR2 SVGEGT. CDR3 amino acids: CASSLILNVLTF. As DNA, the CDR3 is TGTGCCAGCAGTTTAATACTAAACGTCCTGACTTTC.

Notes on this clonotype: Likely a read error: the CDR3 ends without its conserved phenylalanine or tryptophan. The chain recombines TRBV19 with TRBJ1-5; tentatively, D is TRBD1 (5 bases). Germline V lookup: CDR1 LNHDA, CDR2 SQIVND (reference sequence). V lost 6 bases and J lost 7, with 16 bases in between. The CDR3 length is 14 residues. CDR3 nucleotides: TGTGCCAGTAGGGTGAAGGGGTCGATCCAGCCCCAGCATTCT. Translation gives CASRVKGSIQPQHS.

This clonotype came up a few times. CDR3 sequence reads: CASSLVGQFNYGYTF. CDR3 DNA sequence: TGTGCCAGCAGCTTAGTCGGCCAGTTTAACTATGGCTACACCTTC. This chain joins TRBV7-9 and TRBJ1-2; D uncertain. Per the germline V gene, CDR1 is SEHNR and CDR2 is FQNEAQ (reference sequence). Trimming took off 1 base at V and 1 base at J, with 10 bases between the two ends. The CDR3 sequence is 15 residues long. Looking up the rest from reference TRBV7-9 and TRBJ1-2 gives the full variable domain: DTGVSQNPRHKITKRGQNVTFRCDPISEHNRLYWYRQTLGQGPEFLTYFQNEAQLEKSRLLSDRFSAERPKGSFSTLEIQRTEQGDSAMYLCASSLVGQFNYGYTFGSGTRLTVV.

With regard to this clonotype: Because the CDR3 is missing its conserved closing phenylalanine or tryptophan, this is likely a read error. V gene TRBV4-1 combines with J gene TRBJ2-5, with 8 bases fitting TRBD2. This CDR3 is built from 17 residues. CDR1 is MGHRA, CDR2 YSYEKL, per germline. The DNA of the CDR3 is TGTGCCAGCAGCCAAGAGGGGCCTAGCGGGCTTGAAGAGACCCAGTACCTC. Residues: CASSQEGPSGLEETQYL.

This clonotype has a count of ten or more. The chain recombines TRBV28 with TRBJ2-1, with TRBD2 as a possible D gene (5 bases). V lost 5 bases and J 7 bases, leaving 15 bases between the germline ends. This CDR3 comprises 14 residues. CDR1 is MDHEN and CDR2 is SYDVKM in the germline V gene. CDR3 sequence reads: CASSPRLPGNEQFF. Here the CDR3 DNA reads TGTGCCAGCAGTCCGAGACTCCCGGGGAATGAGCAGTTCTTC.

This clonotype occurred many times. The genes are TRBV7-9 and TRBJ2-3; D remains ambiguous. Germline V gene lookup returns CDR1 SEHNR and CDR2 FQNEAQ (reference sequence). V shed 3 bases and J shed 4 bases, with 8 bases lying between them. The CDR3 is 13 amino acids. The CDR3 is CASSFSESDTQYF. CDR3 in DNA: TGTGCCAGCAGCTTTTCTGAATCAGATACGCAGTATTTT.

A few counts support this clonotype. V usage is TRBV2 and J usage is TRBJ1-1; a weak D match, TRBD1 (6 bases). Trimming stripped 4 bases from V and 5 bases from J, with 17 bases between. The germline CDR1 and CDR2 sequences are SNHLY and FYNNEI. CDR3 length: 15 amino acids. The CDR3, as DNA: TGTGCCAGCAGTGCCATCGGGGGGGCGGCAACTGAAGCTTTCTTT. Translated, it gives CASSAIGGAATEAFF.

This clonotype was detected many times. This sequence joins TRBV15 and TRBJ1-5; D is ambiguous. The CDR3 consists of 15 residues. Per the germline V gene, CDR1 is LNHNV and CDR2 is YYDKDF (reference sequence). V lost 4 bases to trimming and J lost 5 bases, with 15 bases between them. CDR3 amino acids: CATSIRGGVHQPQHF. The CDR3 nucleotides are TGTGCCACCAGCATAAGAGGTGGGGTCCATCAGCCCCAGCATTTT.

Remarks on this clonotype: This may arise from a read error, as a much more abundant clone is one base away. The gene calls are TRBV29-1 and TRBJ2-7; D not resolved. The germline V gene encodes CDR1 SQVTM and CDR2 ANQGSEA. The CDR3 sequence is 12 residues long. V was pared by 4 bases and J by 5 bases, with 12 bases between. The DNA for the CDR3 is TGCAGCGTTGTTGAGGAGAACGACGAGCAGTACTTC. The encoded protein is CSVVEENDEQYF.

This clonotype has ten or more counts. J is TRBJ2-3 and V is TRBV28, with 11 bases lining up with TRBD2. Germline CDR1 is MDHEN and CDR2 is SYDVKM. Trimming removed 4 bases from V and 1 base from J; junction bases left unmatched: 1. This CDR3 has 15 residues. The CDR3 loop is CASSSGLAGTDTQYF. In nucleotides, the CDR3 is TGTGCCAGCAGTTCGGGACTAGCGGGCACAGATACGCAGTATTTT.

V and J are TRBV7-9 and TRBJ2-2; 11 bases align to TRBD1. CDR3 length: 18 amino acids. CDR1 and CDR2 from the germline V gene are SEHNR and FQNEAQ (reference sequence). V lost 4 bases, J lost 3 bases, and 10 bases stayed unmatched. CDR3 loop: CASSSTVPGQGDTGELFF. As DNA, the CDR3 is TGTGCCAGCAGCTCAACTGTACCGGGACAGGGGGACACCGGGGAGCTGTTTTTT.

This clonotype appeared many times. CDR3 amino acids: CASSETGVGTEAFF. CDR3 sequence (DNA): TGTGCCAGCAGTGAAACTGGGGTTGGTACTGAAGCTTTCTTT. The chain uses TRBV25-1 and TRBJ1-1; D is ambiguous. CDR1 and CDR2 from the germline V gene are MGHDK and SYGVNS. The CDR3 contains 14 residues. Trimming removed 2 bases from V and 5 bases from J, with 12 bases in between.

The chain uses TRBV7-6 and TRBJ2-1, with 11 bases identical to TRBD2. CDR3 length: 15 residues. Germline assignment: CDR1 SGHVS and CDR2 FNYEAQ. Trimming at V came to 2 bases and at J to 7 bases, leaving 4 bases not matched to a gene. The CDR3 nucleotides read TGTGCCAGCAGCTTACTAGCGGGGGGTGTGAATGAGCAGTTCTTC. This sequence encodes CASSLLAGGVNEQFF.

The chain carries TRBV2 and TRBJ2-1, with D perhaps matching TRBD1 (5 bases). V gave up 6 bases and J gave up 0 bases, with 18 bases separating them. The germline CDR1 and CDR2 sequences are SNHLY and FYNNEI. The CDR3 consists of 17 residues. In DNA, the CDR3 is TGTGCCAGCAGAAAAGGGGCAGACATAACCTCCTACAATGAGCAGTTCTTC. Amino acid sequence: CASRKGADITSYNEQFF.

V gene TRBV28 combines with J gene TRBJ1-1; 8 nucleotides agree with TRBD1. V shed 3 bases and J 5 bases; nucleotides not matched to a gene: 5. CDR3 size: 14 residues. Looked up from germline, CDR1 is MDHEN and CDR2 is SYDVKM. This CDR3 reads CASSFRGRRTEAFF. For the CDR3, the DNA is TGTGCCAGCAGTTTCAGGGGGCGCAGAACTGAAGCTTTCTTT.

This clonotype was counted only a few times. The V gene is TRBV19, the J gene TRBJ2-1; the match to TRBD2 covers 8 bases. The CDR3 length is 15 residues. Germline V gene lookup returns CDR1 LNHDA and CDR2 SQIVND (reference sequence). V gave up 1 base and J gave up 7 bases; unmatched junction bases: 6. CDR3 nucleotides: TGTGCCAGTAGTATAGTTGGTAGCGGGACAAATGAGCAGTTCTTC. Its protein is CASSIVGSGTNEQFF.

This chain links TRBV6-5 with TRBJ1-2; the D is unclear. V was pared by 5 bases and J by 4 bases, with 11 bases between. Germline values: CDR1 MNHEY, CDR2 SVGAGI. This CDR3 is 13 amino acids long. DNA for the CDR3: TGTGCCAGCAGTGTGGGGTCGGCCTATGGCTACACCTTC. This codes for CASSVGSAYGYTF.

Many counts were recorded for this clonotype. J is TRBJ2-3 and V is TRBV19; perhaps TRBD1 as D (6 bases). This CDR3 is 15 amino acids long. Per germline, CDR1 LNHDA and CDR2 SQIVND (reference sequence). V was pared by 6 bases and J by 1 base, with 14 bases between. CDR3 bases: TGTGCCAGTAGCGGGGACACCCAACGCACAGATACGCAGTATTTT. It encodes CASSGDTQRTDTQYF.

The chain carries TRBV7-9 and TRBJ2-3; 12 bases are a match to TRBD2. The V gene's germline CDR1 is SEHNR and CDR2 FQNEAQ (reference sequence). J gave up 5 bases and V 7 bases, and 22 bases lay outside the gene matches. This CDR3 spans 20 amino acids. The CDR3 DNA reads TGTGCCAGCACCGCCTATACCGTAGGAGGCCTAGCGGGAGGGGAAGATACGCAGTATTTT. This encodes CASTAYTVGGLAGGEDTQYF.

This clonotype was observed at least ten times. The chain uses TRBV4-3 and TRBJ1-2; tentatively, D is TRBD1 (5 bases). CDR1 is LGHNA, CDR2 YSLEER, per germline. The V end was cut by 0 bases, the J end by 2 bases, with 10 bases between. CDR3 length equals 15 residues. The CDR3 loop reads CASSQDWGPNYGYTF. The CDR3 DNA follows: TGCGCCAGCAGCCAAGATTGGGGCCCCAACTATGGCTACACCTTC.

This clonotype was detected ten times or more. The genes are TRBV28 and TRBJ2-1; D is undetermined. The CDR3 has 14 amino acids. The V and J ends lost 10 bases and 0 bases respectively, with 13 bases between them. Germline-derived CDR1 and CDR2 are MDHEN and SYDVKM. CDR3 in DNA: TGTGCCACCGAAACAAGAAGCTCCTACAATGAGCAGTTCTTC. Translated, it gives CATETRSSYNEQFF.

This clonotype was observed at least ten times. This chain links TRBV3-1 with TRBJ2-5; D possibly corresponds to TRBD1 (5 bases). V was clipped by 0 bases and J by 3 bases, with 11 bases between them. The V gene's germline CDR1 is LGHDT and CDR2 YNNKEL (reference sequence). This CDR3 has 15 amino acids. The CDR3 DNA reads TGTGCCAGCAGCCAAGAAACAGGATACGAAGAGACCCAGTACTTC. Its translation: CASSQETGYEETQYF.